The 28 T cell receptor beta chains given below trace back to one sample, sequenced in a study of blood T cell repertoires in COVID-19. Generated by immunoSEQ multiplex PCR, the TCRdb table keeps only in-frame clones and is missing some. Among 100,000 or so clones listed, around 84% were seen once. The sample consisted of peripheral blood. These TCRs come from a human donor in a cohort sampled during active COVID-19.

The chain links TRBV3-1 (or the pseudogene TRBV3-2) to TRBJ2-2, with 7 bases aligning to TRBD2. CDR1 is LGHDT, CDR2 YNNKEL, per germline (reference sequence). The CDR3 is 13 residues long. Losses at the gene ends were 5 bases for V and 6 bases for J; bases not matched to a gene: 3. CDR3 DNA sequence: TGTGCCAGCAGCTTGCGGGGGTCCGGGGAGCTGTTTTTT. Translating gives CASSLRGSGELFF.

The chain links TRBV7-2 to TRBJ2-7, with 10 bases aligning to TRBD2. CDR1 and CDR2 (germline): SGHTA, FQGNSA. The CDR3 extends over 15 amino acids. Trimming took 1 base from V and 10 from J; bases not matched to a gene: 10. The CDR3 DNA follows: TGTGCCAGCAGCTTAGGAGAAGCGGGGGGGCGGCGTCAGTACTTC. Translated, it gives CASSLGEAGGRRQYF.

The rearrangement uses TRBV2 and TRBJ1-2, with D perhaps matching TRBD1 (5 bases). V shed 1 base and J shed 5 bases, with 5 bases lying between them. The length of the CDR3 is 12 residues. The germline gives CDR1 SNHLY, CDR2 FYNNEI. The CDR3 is CASSEGQYGYTF. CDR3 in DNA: TGTGCCAGCAGTGAAGGACAGTATGGCTACACCTTC.

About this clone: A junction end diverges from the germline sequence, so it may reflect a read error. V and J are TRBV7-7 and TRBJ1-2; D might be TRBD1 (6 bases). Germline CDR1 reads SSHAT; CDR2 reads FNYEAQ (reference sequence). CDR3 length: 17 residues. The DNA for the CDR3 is TGTGCTAGCAGCGACGGGGGGGGCCGGACAGCTAACTATGGCTACACCTTC. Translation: CASSDGGGRTANYGYTF. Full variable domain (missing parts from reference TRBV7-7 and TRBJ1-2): GAGVSQSPRYKVTKRGQDVTLRCDPISSHATLYWYQQALGQGPEFLTYFNYEAQPDKSGLPSDRFSAERPEGSISTLTIQRTEQRDSAMYRCASSDGGGRTANYGYTFGSGTRLTVV.

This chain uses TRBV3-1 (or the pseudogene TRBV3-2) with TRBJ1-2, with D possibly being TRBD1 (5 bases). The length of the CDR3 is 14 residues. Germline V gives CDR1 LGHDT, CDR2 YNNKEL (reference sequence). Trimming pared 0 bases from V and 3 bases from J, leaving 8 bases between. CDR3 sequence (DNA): TGTGCCAGCAGCCAAGAAAAAGGGGACTATGGCTACACCTTC. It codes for CASSQEKGDYGYTF.

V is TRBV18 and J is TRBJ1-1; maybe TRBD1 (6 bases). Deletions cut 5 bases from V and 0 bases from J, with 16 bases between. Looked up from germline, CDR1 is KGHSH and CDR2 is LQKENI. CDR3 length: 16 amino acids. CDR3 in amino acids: CASSSRLTGMNTEAFF. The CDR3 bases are TGTGCCAGCTCATCCCGCTTGACAGGAATGAACACTGAAGCTTTCTTT.

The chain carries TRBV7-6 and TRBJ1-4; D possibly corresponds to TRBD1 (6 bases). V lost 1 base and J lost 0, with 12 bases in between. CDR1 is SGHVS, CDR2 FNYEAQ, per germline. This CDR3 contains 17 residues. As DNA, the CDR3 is TGTGCCAGCAGCTTAGAGGGGGTAACGGCAACTAATGAAAAACTGTTTTTT. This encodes CASSLEGVTATNEKLFF.

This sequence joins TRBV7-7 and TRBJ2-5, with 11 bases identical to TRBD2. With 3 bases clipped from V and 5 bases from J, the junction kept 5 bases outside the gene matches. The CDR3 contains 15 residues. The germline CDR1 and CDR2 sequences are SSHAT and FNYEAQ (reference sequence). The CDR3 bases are TGTGCCAGCAGCTTGGGGACTAGCGGATCGGAGACCCAGTACTTC. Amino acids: CASSLGTSGSETQYF.

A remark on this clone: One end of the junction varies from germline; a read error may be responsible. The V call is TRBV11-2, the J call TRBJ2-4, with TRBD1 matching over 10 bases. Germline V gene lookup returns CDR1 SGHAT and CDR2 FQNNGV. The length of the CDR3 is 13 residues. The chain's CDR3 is CASSPYSGQGKRF. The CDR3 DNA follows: TGTGCCAGCAGCCCATACTCGGGACAGGGGAAGCGCTTC.

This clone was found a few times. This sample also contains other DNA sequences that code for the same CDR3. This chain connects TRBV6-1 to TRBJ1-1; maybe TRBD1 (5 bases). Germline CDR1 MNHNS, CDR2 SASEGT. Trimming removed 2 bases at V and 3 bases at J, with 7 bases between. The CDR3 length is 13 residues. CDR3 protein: CASSEWGDTEAFF. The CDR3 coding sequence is TGTGCCAGCAGTGAATGGGGGGACACTGAAGCTTTCTTT.

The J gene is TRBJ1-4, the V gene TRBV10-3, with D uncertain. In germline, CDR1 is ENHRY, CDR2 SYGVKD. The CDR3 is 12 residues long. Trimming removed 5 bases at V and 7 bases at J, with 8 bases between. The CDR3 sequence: CAISLTGEKLFF. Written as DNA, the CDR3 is TGTGCCATCAGTCTAACGGGTGAAAAACTGTTTTTT.

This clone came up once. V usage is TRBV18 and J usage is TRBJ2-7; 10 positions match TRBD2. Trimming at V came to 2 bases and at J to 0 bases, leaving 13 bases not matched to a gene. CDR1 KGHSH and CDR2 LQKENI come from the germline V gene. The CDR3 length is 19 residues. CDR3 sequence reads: CASSPSIWLAGDYSYEQYF. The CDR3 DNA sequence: TGTGCCAGCTCACCAAGTATTTGGCTAGCGGGGGACTACTCCTACGAGCAGTACTTC.

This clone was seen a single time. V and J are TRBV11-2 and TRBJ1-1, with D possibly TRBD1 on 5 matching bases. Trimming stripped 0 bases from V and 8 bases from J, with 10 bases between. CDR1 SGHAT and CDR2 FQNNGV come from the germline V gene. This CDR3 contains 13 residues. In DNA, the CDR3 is TGTGCCAGCAGCTTAGACCAGGGATTCGAAGCTTTCTTT. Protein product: CASSLDQGFEAFF.

The CDR3 protein is CSGRTSAATQYF. In DNA, the CDR3 is TGCAGCGGCCGGACTAGCGCGGCTACGCAGTATTTT. The chain carries TRBV29-1 and TRBJ2-3; 9 bases are a match to TRBD2. This CDR3 contains 12 residues. The V gene end was trimmed by 7 bases and the J gene end by 8 bases; junction bases not matched to a gene: 7. Looked up from germline, CDR1 is SQVTM and CDR2 is ANQGSEA.

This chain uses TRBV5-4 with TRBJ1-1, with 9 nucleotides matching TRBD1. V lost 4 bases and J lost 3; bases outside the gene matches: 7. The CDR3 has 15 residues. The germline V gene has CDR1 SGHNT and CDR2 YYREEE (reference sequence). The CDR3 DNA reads TGTGCCAGCAGCGAACCCGGGACAGGGCACACTGAAGCTTTCTTT. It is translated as CASSEPGTGHTEAFF.

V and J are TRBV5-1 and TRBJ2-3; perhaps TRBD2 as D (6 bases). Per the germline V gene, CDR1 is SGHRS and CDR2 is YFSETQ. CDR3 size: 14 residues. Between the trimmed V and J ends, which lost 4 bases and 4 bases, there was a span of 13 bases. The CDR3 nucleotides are TGCGCCAGCAGCCCTCAGGGCGGGGCAGATACGCAGTATTTT. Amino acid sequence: CASSPQGGADTQYF.

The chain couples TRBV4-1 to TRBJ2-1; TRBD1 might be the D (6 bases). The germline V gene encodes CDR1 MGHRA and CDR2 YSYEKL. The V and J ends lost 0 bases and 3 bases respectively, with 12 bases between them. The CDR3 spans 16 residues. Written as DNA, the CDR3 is TGCGCCAGCAGCCAAGATCAGGGGCCCGTCTACAATGAGCAGTTCTTC. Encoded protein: CASSQDQGPVYNEQFF.

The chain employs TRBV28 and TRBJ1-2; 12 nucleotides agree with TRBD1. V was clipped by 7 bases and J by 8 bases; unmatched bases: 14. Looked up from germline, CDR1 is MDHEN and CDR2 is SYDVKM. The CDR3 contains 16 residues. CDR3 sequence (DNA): TGTGCCAGCACCCTCGGTGGGGGACAGGGGGCTCTCGGCTACACCTTC. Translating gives CASTLGGGQGALGYTF.

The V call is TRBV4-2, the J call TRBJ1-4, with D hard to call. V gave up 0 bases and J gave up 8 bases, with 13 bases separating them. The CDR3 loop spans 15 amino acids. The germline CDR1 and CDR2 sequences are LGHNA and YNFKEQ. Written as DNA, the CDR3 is TGTGCCAGCAGCCAAGATGCCGGGATGGGGGAAAAACTGTTTTTT. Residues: CASSQDAGMGEKLFF.

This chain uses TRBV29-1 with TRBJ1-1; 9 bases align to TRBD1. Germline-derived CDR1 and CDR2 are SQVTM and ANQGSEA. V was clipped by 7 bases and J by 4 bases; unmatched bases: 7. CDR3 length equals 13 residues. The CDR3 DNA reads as TGCAGCGCAAAAACAGGGGGCAGCACTGAAGCTTTCTTT. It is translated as CSAKTGGSTEAFF.

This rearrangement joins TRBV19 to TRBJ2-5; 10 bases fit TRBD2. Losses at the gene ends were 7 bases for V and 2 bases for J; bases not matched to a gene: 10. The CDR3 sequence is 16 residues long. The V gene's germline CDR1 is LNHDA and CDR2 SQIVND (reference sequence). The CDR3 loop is CASTGSGGAFQETQYF. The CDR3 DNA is TGTGCCAGTACGGGAAGCGGGGGGGCTTTTCAAGAGACCCAGTACTTC.

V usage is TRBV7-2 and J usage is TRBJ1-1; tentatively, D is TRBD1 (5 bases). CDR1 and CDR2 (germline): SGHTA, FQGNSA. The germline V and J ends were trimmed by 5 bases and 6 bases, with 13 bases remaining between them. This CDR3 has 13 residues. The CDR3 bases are TGTGCCAGCAGCGGCAGGGATTTCTCTGAAGCTTTCTTT. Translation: CASSGRDFSEAFF.

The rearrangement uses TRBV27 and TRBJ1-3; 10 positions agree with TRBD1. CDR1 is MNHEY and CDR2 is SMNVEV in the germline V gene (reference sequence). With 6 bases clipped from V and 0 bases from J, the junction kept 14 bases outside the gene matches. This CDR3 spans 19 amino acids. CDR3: CASRNKMGQGRLSGNTIYF. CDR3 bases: TGTGCCAGCAGGAATAAAATGGGACAGGGGCGTCTCTCTGGAAACACCATATATTTT.

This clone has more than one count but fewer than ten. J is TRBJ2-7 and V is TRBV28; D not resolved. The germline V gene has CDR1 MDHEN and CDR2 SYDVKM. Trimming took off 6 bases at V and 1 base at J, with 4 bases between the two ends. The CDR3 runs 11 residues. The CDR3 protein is CASRTSYEQYF. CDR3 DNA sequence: TGTGCCAGCAGAACTTCCTACGAGCAGTACTTC.

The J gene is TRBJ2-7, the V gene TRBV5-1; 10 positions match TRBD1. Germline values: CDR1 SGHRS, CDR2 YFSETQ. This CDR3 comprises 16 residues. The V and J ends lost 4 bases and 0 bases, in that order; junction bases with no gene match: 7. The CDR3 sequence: CASSRQGAGYSYEQYF. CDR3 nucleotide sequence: TGCGCCAGCAGCCGACAGGGGGCGGGATACTCCTACGAGCAGTACTTC. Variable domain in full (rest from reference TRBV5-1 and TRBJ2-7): KAGVTQTPRYLIKTRGQQVTLSCSPISGHRSVSWYQQTPGQGLQFLFEYFSETQRNKGNFPGRFSGRQFSNSRSEMNVSTLELGDSALYLCASSRQGAGYSYEQYFGPGTRLTVT.

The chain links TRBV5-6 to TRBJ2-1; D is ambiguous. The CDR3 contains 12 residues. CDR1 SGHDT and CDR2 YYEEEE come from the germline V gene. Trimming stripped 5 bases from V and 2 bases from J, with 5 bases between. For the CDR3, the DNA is TGTGCCAGCAGTCCCACCTACAATGAGCAGTTCTTC. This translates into CASSPTYNEQFF. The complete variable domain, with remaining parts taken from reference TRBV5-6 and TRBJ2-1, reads DAGVTQSPTHLIKTRGQQVTLRCSPKSGHDTVSWYQQALGQGPQFIFQYYEEEERQRGNFPDRFSGHQFPNYSSELNVNALLLGDSALYLCASSPTYNEQFFGPGTRLTVL.

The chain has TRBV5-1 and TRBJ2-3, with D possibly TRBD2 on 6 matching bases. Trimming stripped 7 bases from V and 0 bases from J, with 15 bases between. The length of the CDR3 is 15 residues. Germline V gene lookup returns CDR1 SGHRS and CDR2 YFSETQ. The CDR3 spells CASRPSGTSTDTQYF. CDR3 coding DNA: TGCGCCAGCCGGCCCTCCGGGACTAGCACAGATACGCAGTATTTT.

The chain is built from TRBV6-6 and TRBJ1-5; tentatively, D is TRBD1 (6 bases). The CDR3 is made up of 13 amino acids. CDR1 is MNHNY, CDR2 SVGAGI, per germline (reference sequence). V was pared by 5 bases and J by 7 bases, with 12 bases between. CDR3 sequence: CASSTQRGQPQHF. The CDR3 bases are TGTGCCAGCAGTACACAAAGGGGGCAGCCCCAGCATTTT.